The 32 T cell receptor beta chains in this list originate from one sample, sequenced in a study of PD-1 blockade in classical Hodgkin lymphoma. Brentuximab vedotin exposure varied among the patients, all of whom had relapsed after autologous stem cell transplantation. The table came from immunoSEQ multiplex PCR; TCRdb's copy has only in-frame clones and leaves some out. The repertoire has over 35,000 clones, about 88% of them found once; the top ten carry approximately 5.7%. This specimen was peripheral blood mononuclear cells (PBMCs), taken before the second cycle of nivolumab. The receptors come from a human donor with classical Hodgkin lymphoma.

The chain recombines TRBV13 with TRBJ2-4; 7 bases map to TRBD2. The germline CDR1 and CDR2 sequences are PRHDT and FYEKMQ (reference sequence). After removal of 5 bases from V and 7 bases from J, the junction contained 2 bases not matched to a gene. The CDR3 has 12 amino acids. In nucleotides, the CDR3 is TGTGCCAGCAGCAACGGGGGGAACATTCAGTACTTC. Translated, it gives CASSNGGNIQYF.

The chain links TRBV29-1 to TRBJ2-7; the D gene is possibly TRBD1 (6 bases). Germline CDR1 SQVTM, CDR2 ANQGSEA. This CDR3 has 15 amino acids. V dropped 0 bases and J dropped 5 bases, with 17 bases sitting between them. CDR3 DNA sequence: TGCAGCGTTGAAGATGGTAACAGGGTAACCCACGAGCAGTACTTC. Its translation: CSVEDGNRVTHEQYF.

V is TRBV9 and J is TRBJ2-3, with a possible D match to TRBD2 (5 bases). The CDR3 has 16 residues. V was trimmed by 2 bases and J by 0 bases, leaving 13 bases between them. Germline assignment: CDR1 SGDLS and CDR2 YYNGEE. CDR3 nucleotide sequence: TGTGCCAGCAGCGTCCGCGCGGCGGGCAGCACAGATACGCAGTATTTT. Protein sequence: CASSVRAAGSTDTQYF.

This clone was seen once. In DNA, the CDR3 is TGTGCCAGCGTCCCCTTGGGGACAGGGGGCTTACCTAGGGAGCAGTACTTC. It specifies CASVPLGTGGLPREQYF. The chain employs TRBV11-2 and TRBJ2-7; 12 bases are shared with TRBD1. V lost 8 bases, J lost 7 bases, and 18 bases stayed unmatched. The CDR3 loop spans 17 amino acids. The germline V gene has CDR1 SGHAT and CDR2 FQNNGV. Combining the CDR3 with reference TRBV11-2 and TRBJ2-7 gives the whole variable domain EAGVAQSPRYKIIEKRQSVAFWCNPISGHATLYWYQQILGQGPKLLIQFQNNGVVDDSQLPKDRFSAERLKGVDSTLKIQPAKLEDSAVYLCASVPLGTGGLPREQYFGPGTRLTVT.

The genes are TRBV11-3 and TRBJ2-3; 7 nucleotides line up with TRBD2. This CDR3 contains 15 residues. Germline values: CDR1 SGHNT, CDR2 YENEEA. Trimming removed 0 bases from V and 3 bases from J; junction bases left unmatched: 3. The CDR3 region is CASSLEASGTDTQYF. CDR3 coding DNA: TGTGCCAGCAGCTTAGAGGCTAGCGGAACAGATACGCAGTATTTT. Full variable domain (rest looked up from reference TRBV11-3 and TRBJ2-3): EAGVVQSPRYKIIEKKQPVAFWCNPISGHNTLYWYLQNLGQGPELLIRYENEEAVDDSQLPKDRFSAERLKGVDSTLKIQPAELGDSAVYLCASSLEASGTDTQYFGPGTRLTVL.

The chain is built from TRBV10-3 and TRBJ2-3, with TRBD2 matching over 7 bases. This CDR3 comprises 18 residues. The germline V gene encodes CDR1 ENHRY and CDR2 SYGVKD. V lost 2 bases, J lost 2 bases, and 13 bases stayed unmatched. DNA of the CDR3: TGTGCCATCAGTGAGGGAGGTGTAGCTAGCGGATACACAGATACGCAGTATTTT. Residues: CAISEGGVASGYTDTQYF.

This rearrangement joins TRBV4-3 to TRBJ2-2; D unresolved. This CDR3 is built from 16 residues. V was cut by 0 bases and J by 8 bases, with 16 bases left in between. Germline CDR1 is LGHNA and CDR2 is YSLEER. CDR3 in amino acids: CASSQDPGHEGGELFF. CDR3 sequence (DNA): TGCGCCAGCAGCCAAGACCCCGGGCACGAAGGGGGGGAGCTGTTTTTT.

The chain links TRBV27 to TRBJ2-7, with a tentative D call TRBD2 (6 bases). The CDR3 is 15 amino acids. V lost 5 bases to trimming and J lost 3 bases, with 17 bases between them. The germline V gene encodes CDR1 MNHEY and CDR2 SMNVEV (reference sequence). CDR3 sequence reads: CASSHLASSFYEQYF. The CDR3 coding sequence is TGTGCCAGCAGTCACCTAGCGTCCTCGTTCTACGAGCAGTACTTC.

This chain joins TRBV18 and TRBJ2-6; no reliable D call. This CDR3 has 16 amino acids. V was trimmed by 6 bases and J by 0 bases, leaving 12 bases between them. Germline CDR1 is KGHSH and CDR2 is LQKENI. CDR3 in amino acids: CASSTNGFSGANVLTF. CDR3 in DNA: TGTGCCAGCTCCACAAACGGTTTCTCTGGGGCCAACGTCCTGACTTTC.

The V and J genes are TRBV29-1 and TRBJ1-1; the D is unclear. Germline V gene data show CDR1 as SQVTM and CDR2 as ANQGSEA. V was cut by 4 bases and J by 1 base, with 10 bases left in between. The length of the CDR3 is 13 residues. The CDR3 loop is CSVVRARNTEAFF. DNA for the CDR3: TGCAGCGTTGTGAGGGCGCGGAACACTGAAGCTTTCTTT. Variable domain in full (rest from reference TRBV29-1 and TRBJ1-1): SAVISQKPSRDICQRGTSLTIQCQVDSQVTMMFWYRQQPGQSLTLIATANQGSEATYESGFVIDKFPISRPNLTFSTLTVSNMSPEDSSIYLCSVVRARNTEAFFGQGTRLTVV.

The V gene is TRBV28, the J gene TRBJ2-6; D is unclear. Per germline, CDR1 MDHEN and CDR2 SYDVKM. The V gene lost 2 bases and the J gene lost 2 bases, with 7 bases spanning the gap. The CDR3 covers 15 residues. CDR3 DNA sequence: TGTGCCAGCAGTTTACGGGTGACTGGGGCCAACGTCCTGACTTTC. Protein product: CASSLRVTGANVLTF.

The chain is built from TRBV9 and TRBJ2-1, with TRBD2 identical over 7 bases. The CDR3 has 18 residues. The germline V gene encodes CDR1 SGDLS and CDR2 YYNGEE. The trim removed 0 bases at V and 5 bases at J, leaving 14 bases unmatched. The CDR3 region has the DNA TGTGCCAGCAGCGTAGGAGCGGGGAAACCCGCTTTGGACAATGAGCAGTTCTTC. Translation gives CASSVGAGKPALDNEQFF.

CDR3 sequence (DNA): TGTGCCAGCAGCTTAGACCCTGGGGCAGTGGCGCAGTTCTTC. As protein: CASSLDPGAVAQFF. The J gene is TRBJ2-1, the V gene TRBV7-6, with D maybe TRBD1 (5 bases). V was cut by 1 base and J by 12 bases, with 16 bases left in between. This CDR3 contains 14 residues. Germline V gene sequence: CDR1 SGHVS, CDR2 FNYEAQ.

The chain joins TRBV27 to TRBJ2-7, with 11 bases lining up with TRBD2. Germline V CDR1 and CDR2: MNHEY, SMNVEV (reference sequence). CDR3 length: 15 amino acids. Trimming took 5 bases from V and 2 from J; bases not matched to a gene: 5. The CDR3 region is CASSPGTSGPYEQYF. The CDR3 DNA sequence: TGTGCCAGCAGTCCAGGGACTAGCGGACCCTACGAGCAGTACTTC.

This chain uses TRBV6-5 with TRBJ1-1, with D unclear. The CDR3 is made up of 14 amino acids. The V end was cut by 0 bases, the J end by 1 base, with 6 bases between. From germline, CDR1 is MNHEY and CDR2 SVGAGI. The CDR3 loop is CASSYSPANTEAFF. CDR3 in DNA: TGTGCCAGCAGTTACTCGCCAGCGAACACTGAAGCTTTCTTT.

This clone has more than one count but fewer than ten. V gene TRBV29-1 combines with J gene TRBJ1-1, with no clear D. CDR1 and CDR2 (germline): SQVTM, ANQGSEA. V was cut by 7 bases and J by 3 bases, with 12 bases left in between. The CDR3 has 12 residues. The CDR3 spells CSAQVGDTEAFF. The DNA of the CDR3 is TGCAGCGCTCAGGTTGGGGACACTGAAGCTTTCTTT.

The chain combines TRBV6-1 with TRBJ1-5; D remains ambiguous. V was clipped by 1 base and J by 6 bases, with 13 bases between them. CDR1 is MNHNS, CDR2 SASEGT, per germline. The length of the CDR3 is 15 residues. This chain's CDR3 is CASSEDTASFQPQHF. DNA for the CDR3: TGTGCCAGCAGTGAAGACACGGCCTCTTTTCAGCCCCAGCATTTT.

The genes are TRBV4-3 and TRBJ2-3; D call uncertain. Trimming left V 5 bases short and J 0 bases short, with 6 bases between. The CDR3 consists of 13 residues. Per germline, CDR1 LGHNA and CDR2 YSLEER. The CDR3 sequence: CASSSVSTDTQYF. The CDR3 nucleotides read TGCGCCAGCAGCTCCGTTAGCACAGATACGCAGTATTTT.

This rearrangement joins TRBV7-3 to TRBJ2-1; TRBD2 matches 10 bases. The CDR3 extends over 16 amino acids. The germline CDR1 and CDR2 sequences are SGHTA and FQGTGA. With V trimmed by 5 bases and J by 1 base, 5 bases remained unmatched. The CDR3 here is CASSAELAGSYNEQFF. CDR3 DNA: TGTGCCAGCAGCGCCGAACTAGCGGGGTCCTACAATGAGCAGTTCTTC.

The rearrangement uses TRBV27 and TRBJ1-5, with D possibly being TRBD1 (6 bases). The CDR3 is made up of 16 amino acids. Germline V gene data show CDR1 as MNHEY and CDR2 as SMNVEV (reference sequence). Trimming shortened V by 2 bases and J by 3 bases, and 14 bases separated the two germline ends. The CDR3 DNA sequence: TGTGCCAGCAGTTTACCCAACCGGGACATCAATCAGCCCCAGCATTTT. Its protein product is CASSLPNRDINQPQHF.

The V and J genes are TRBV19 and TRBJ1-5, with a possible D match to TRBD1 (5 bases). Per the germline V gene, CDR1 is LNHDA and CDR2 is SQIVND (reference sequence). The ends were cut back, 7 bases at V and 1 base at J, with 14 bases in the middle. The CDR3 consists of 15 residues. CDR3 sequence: CASIRDPTSNQPQHF. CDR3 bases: TGTGCCAGTATACGGGACCCGACCAGCAATCAGCCCCAGCATTTT.

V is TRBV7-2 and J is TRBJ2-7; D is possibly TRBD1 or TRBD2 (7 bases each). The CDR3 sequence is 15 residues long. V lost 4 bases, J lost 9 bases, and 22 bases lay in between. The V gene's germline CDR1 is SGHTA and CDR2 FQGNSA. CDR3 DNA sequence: TGTGCCAGCAGCTCAACGACAGGGAGGGGGCCTTGGCAGTACTTC. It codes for CASSSTTGRGPWQYF. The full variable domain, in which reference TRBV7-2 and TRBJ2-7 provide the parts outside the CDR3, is GAGVSQSPSNKVTEKGKDVELRCDPISGHTALYWYRQSLGQGLEFLIYFQGNSAPDKSGLPSDRFSAERTGGSVSTLTIQRTQQEDSAVYLCASSSTTGRGPWQYFGPGTRLTVT.

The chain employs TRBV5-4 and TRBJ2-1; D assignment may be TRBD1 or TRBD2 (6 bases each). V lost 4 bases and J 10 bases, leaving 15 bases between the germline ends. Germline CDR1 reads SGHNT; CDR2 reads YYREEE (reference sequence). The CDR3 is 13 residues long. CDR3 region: CASSTGGLAEQFF. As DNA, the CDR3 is TGTGCCAGCAGCACTGGGGGGCTAGCGGAGCAGTTCTTC.

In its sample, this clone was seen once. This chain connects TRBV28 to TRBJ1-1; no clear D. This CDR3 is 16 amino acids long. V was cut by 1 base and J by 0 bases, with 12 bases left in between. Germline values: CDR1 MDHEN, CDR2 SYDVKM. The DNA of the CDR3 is TGTGCCAGCAGTTTATCGGACTTAATTATGAACACTGAAGCTTTCTTT. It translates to CASSLSDLIMNTEAFF.

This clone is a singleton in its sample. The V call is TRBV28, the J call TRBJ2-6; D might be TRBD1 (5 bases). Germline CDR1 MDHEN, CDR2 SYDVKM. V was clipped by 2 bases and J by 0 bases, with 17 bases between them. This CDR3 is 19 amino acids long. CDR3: CASSLEWDLRGSGANVLTF. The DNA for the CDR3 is TGTGCCAGCAGTTTAGAATGGGATCTAAGGGGCTCTGGGGCCAACGTCCTGACTTTC.

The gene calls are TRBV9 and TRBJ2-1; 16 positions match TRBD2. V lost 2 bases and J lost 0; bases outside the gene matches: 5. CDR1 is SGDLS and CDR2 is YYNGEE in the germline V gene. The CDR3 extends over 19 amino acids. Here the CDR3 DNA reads TGTGCCAGCAGCGTCAAGGGACTAGCGGGGGGGAGCTCCTACAATGAGCAGTTCTTC. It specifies CASSVKGLAGGSSYNEQFF.

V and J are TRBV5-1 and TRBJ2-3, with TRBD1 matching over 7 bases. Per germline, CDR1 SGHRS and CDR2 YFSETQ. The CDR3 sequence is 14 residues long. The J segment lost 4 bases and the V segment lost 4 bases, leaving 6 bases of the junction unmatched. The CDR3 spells CASSLITGADTQYF. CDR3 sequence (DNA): TGCGCCAGCAGCCTAATCACAGGGGCAGATACGCAGTATTTT.

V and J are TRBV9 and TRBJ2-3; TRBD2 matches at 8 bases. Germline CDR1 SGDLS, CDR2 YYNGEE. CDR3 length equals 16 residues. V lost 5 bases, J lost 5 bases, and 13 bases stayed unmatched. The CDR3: CASSIGWRGAGDTQYF. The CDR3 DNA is TGTGCCAGCAGTATAGGGTGGCGGGGGGCAGGAGATACGCAGTATTTT.

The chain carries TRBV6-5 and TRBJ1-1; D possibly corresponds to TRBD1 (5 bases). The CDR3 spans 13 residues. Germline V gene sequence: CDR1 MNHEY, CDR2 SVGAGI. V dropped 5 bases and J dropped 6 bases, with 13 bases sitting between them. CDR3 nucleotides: TGTGCCAGCAGTAAGGGACGGGGGTCTGAAGCTTTCTTT. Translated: CASSKGRGSEAFF.

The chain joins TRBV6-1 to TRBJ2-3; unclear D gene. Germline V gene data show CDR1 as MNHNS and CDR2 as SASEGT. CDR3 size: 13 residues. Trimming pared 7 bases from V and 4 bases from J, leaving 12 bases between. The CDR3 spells CASMVVLADTQYF. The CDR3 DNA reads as TGTGCCAGCATGGTAGTGCTAGCAGATACGCAGTATTTT.

CDR3 protein: CASSLEQGEQYF. The DNA for the CDR3 is TGTGCCAGCAGCTTAGAGCAGGGGGAGCAGTACTTC. The chain uses TRBV11-2 and TRBJ2-7, with D maybe TRBD1 (6 bases). In germline, CDR1 is SGHAT, CDR2 FQNNGV. The CDR3 is made up of 12 amino acids. V lost 0 bases and J lost 7, with 7 bases in between. Using reference TRBV11-2 and TRBJ2-7 for the parts outside the CDR3, the full variable domain is EAGVAQSPRYKIIEKRQSVAFWCNPISGHATLYWYQQILGQGPKLLIQFQNNGVVDDSQLPKDRFSAERLKGVDSTLKIQPAKLEDSAVYLCASSLEQGEQYFGPGTRLTVT.

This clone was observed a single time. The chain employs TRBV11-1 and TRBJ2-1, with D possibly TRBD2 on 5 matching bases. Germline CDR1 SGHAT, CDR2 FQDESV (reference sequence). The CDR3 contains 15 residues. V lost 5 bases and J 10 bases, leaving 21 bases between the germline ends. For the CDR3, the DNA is TGTGCCAGCAGCCCTCCACTAGGGTCAAAAGGGGAGCAGTTCTTC. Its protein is CASSPPLGSKGEQFF. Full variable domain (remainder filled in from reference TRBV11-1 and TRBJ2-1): EAEVAQSPRYKITEKSQAVAFWCDPISGHATLYWYRQILGQGPELLVQFQDESVVDDSQLPKDRFSAERLKGVDSTLKIQPAELGDSAMYLCASSPPLGSKGEQFFGPGTRLTVL.